The present T cell receptor (beta chain) was sequenced within a study of OX40 agonist ivuxolimab in advanced cancers. The V gene lost 10 bases and the J gene lost 3 bases, with 16 bases spanning the gap. This CDR3 spans 13 amino acids. Germline V gives CDR1 MNHEY, CDR2 SVGAGI. Study-wide findings and caveats: Nonresponders, in some cases, also had low normalized T-cell clonal expansion.

A history of autoimmune disease or systemic immunosuppression excluded patients. Details on this clone: Antigen specificity is unknown.

Sequencing was performed with immunoSEQ multiplex PCR; in TCRdb, only in-frame clones are kept and a portion is missing. The sample includes approximately 70,000 clones, 70% to 90% of them seen just once. The chain uses TRBV6-5 and TRBJ2-7, with D hard to call. The sample in question was CD4+ or CD8+ T cells sorted from blood, obtained in a trial of the OX40 agonist ivuxolimab. This TCR came from an adult with an advanced solid tumor such as melanoma, head and neck, liver or kidney cancer. CDR3 nucleotide sequence: TGTGCCACCGTACCGAGAATGGGCTACGAGCAGTACTTC. It yields the protein CATVPRMGYEQYF.